Listed below are T cell receptor beta chains from one sample, sequenced in a study of T-cell reconstitution after alpha-beta-depleted transplantation in children. TCRdb re-called the PCR reads through MiXCR, storing one row per CDR3 protein. The sample shows approximately 200,000 distinct CDR3 sequences, 5% to 7.5% of them seen only once. Sample: PBMCs, taken before TCRalphabeta/CD19-depleted stem cell transplant. The receptors here all came from a girl under three years old with combined immunodeficiency, due to receive a stem cell transplant. Each CDR3 is given without its conserved first and last residue. The order of the fields is V gene, J gene, CDR3 length, clone size, CDR3 protein. Clone size is shown for a subset of rows, as once, few, many or a class of expanded clone.

TRBV28	TRBJ1-2	13	many	ASSFNDGGVNGYT
TRBV27	TRBJ1-1	12	many	ASRIRGVNTEAF
TRBV7-9	TRBJ1-6	10	many	ASSLVNSPLH
TRBV28	TRBJ2-3	13	many	ASSPRAFGTDTQY
TRBV7-7	TRBJ1-3	14	many	ASSLNYDSAGNTIY
TRBV9	TRBJ2-1	11	many	ASSVGGNNEQF
TRBV20-1	TRBJ1-5	12	many	SARAGGGNQPQH
TRBV12-3/TRBV12-4	TRBJ1-2	11	many	ASSERVGYGYT
TRBV2	TRBJ2-1	12	many	ASSEIVGDNEQF
TRBV25-1	TRBJ2-2	13	many	ASSEAGGDTGELF
TRBV5-1	TRBJ2-7	13	-	ASSSGLVVSYEQY
TRBV12-3/TRBV12-4	TRBJ1-6	12	many	ASSPFLEGSPLH
TRBV28	TRBJ2-7	12	many	ASSPNMYGAEQY
TRBV13	TRBJ2-7	14	many	ASSFSLVGPSYEQY
TRBV29-1	TRBJ2-7	15	few	SARGPDRGQHSYEQY
TRBV20-1	TRBJ2-1	14	many	SARDKESPGYNEQF
TRBV11-2	TRBJ2-1	9	many	ASSFGGEGF
TRBV20-1	TRBJ1-5	15	-	SASRLIGGDSNQPQQ
TRBV9	TRBJ1-2	13	-	ASSPLERPMEGYT
TRBV12-3/TRBV12-4	TRBJ2-3	14	many	ASSLAYSGITDTQY
TRBV11-2	TRBJ2-3	12	many	ASRRSGEGDTQY
TRBV29-1	TRBJ2-1	14	few	SVDTLAGLSYNEQF
TRBV20-1	TRBJ2-4	13	many	SARDENGVGNIQY